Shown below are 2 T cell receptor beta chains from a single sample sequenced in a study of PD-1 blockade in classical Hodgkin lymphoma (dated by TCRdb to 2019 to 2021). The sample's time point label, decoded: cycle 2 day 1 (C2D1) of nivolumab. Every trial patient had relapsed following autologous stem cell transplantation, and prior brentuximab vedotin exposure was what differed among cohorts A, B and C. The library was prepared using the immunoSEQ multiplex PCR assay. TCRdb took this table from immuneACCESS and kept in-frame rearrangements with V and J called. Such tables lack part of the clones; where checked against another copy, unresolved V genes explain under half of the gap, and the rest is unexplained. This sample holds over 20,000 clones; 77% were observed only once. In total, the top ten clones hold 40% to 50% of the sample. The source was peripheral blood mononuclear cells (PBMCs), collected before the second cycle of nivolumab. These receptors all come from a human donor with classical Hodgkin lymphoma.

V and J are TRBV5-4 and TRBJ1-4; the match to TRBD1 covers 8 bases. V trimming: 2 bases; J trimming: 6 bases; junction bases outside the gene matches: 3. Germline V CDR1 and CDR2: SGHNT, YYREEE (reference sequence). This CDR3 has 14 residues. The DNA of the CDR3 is TGTGCCAGCAGCTTAGACAGGGGTGATGAAAAACTGTTTTTT. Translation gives CASSLDRGDEKLFF.

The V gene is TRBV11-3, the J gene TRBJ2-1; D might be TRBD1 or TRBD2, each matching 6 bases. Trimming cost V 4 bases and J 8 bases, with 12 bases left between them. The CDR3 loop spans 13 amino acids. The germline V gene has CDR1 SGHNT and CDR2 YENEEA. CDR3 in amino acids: CASSWGAGDEQFF. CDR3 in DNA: TGTGCCAGCAGCTGGGGGGCTGGGGATGAGCAGTTCTTC.